Below are 31 T cell receptor beta chains sequenced from a single sample in a study of response to subunit inactivated influenza vaccine. One entry per CDR3 protein, called by TCRdb with MiXCR from the RT-PCR reads. The sample has about 570,000 distinct CDR3 sequences, around 10% seen once. The same sample was also studied in work on T cells expressing NK-cell markers. That paper states: 5'RACE template switching built TCR beta cDNA with unique molecular identifiers.

Specimen: PBMCs from blood, collected on the day of vaccination. All receptors derive from a man in his fifties who received an inactivated influenza vaccine.

The rearrangement uses TRBV5-4 and TRBJ2-1; TRBD2 matches 9 bases. CDR3 length equals 14 residues. The trim removed 0 bases at V and 10 bases at J, leaving 5 bases unmatched. Germline V lookup: CDR1 SGHNT, CDR2 YYREEE (reference sequence). In DNA, the CDR3 is TGTGCCAGCAGCTTGGCTAGCGGGAATCGGGAGCAGTTCTTC. Translating it yields CASSLASGNREQFF. The whole variable domain, filled in from reference TRBV5-4 and TRBJ2-1, reads ETGVTQSPTHLIKTRGQQVTLRCSSQSGHNTVSWYQQALGQGPQFIFQYYREEENGRGNFPPRFSGLQFPNYSSELNVNALELDDSALYLCASSLASGNREQFFGPGTRLTVL.

This clonotype has more than one count but fewer than ten. V usage is TRBV12-3 or TRBV12-4 and J usage is TRBJ1-6; D not resolved. V shed 4 bases and J shed 0 bases, with 10 bases lying between them. The CDR3 loop spans 16 amino acids. CDR3 bases: TGTGCCAGCAGTTCGTCCTTTACCTCCTATAATTCACCCCTCCACTTT. Its protein product is CASSSSFTSYNSPLHF.

This clonotype has just a few counts. This rearrangement joins TRBV6-1 to TRBJ2-3; D is undetermined. The CDR3 length is 14 residues. The ends were cut back, 7 bases at V and 1 base at J, with 12 bases in the middle. CDR1 is MNHNS and CDR2 is SASEGT in the germline V gene. The CDR3 coding sequence is TGTGCCAGCACCAAAGGTCGGGGCACAGATACGCAGTATTTT. Translated: CASTKGRGTDTQYF.

The V and J genes are TRBV28 and TRBJ2-4, with D possibly being TRBD2 (6 bases). CDR3 length: 12 residues. The germline V gene encodes CDR1 MDHEN and CDR2 SYDVKM. Trimming shortened V by 5 bases and J by 15 bases, and 17 bases separated the two germline ends. CDR3 region: CASSPPGLNLYF. CDR3 DNA: TGTGCCAGCAGTCCACCGGGACTCAATCTGTACTTC.

This clonotype came up a few times. One end of the junction does not line up with germline, which may come from a read error. The chain carries TRBV5-5 and TRBJ1-2; D call uncertain. CDR3 length: 15 amino acids. CDR1 and CDR2 (germline): SGHKS, YYEKEE (reference sequence). Written as DNA, the CDR3 is TGTGCCAGCAGTTTGGCGGCCAGAAACAACTATGGCTACACCTTC. It translates to CASSLAARNNYGYTF.

This chain joins TRBV28 and TRBJ2-2; 7 bases align to TRBD2. V lost 7 bases to trimming and J lost 5 bases; unmatched junction nucleotides: 13. Germline loops: CDR1 MDHEN, CDR2 SYDVKM. The CDR3 extends over 16 amino acids. This CDR3 reads CASNPQRGDRTGELFF. CDR3 sequence (DNA): TGTGCCAGCAATCCCCAACGGGGGGATCGGACCGGGGAGCTGTTTTTT.

The chain has TRBV6-1 and TRBJ2-7, with D perhaps matching TRBD1 or TRBD2 (5 bases each). V was pared by 7 bases and J by 4 bases, with 17 bases between. The germline V gene encodes CDR1 MNHNS and CDR2 SASEGT. The CDR3 covers 14 residues. CDR3 nucleotide sequence: TGTGCCAGCAACCGGGACGGAGCAGGATACGAGCAGTACTTC. Protein sequence: CASNRDGAGYEQYF.

The V call is TRBV29-1, the J call TRBJ2-5; 7 nucleotides agree with TRBD1. V shed 4 bases, J shed 2 bases, and the junction held 4 bases outside the gene matches. The CDR3 loop spans 13 amino acids. CDR1 is SQVTM, CDR2 ANQGSEA, per germline. CDR3 in amino acids: CSVATGTQETQYF. The CDR3, as DNA: TGCAGCGTTGCGACAGGGACACAAGAGACCCAGTACTTC.

The V gene is TRBV11-2, the J gene TRBJ2-3, with 11 bases lining up with TRBD1. Germline V gives CDR1 SGHAT, CDR2 FQNNGV. After removal of 5 bases from V and 1 base from J, the junction contained 8 bases not matched to a gene. This CDR3 comprises 17 residues. Written as DNA, the CDR3 is TGTGCCAGCAGCGCCTCGGGACAGGGGGAAGGCACAGATACGCAGTATTTT. This encodes CASSASGQGEGTDTQYF.

CDR3 amino acids: CASSLIGGKVPGTVDTEAFF. The CDR3 nucleotides read TGCGCCAGCAGCTTGATCGGTGGGAAGGTACCCGGGACAGTAGACACTGAAGCTTTCTTT. The chain is built from TRBV5-1 and TRBJ1-1; 7 bases are a match to TRBD1. Per germline, CDR1 SGHRS and CDR2 YFSETQ. V was pared by 1 base and J by 3 bases, with 21 bases of the junction left unmatched. The CDR3 runs 20 residues.

The gene calls are TRBV20-1 and TRBJ2-4; tentative D call: TRBD2 (6 bases). The germline gives CDR1 DFQATT, CDR2 SNEGSKA (reference sequence). The CDR3 contains 12 residues. The V gene lost 8 bases and the J gene lost 6 bases, with 14 bases spanning the gap. Here the CDR3 reads CSWGRRPNIQYF. As DNA, the CDR3 is TGCAGTTGGGGGAGGCGGCCAAACATTCAGTACTTC.

This clonotype was counted a few times. The chain links TRBV18 to TRBJ2-7; D remains ambiguous. Germline V lookup: CDR1 KGHSH, CDR2 LQKENI. Trimming left V 3 bases short and J 1 base short, with 10 bases between. The CDR3 is 14 residues long. CDR3 amino acids: CASSPGPGSYEQYF. CDR3 in DNA: TGTGCCAGCTCACCGGGCCCAGGATCCTACGAGCAGTACTTC.

The table lists this clonotype with many counts. The chain recombines TRBV5-1 with TRBJ1-2; 7 positions agree with TRBD1. Germline V gene data show CDR1 as SGHRS and CDR2 as YFSETQ. The V gene end was trimmed by 4 bases and the J gene end by 1 base; junction bases not matched to a gene: 10. This CDR3 has 16 amino acids. Here the CDR3 reads CASSPGTASLNYGYTF. CDR3 coding DNA: TGCGCCAGCAGCCCGGGGACAGCTTCGCTTAACTATGGCTACACCTTC.

This clonotype showed up just a few times. V usage is TRBV27 and J usage is TRBJ2-5; D is ambiguous. Germline values: CDR1 MNHEY, CDR2 SMNVEV (reference sequence). The CDR3 spans 14 residues. V lost 2 bases and J 3 bases, leaving 10 bases between the germline ends. CDR3 amino acids: CASSLLAGKETQYF. For the CDR3, the DNA is TGTGCCAGCAGTTTACTGGCAGGAAAAGAGACCCAGTACTTC.

The chain carries TRBV30 and TRBJ1-1, with D hard to call. CDR3 length equals 11 residues. Looked up from germline, CDR1 is GTSNPN and CDR2 is SVGIG (reference sequence). Trimming stripped 3 bases from V and 7 bases from J, with 9 bases between. The CDR3 is CAWSRSREAFF. CDR3 nucleotides: TGTGCCTGGAGCCGGTCGCGTGAAGCTTTCTTT.

Concerning this clonotype itself: An end of the junction does not agree with germline; a read error may underlie this. CDR3: CASTGRAGLNTWELFF. The CDR3 DNA sequence: TGTGCCAGTACTGGACGGGCGGGGCTGAACACCTGGGAGCTGTTTTTT. The chain links TRBV7-9 to TRBJ2-2; possibly TRBD2 for D (6 bases). The CDR3 is 16 residues long. Germline assignment: CDR1 SEHNR and CDR2 FQNEAQ (reference sequence). Together with reference TRBV7-9 and TRBJ2-2, the CDR3 gives the full variable domain: DTGVSQNPRHKITKRGQNVTFRCDPISEHNRLYWYRQTLGQGPEFLTYFQNEAQLEKSRLLSDRFSAERPKGSFSTLEIQRTEQGDSAMYLCASTGRAGLNTWELFFGEGSRLTVL.

This clonotype came up a few times. This chain links TRBV12-3 or TRBV12-4 with TRBJ2-3; 15 positions agree with TRBD2. This CDR3 is built from 18 residues. V lost 5 bases to trimming and J lost 4 bases; unmatched junction nucleotides: 10. The CDR3 nucleotides read TGTGCCAGCAGTCCACACTCCGGGACTAGCGGGGGGTCAGATACGCAGTATTTT. The encoded protein is CASSPHSGTSGGSDTQYF.

This clonotype was counted at least ten times. This chain connects TRBV7-2 to TRBJ2-7; possible D gene TRBD2, 5 bases. CDR3 length: 15 amino acids. CDR1 and CDR2 (germline): SGHTA, FQGNSA. V lost 1 base, J lost 1 base, and 11 bases lay in between. CDR3 protein: CASSLGLSESYEQYF. CDR3 in DNA: TGTGCCAGCAGCTTAGGACTATCCGAATCCTACGAGCAGTACTTC.

The CDR3, as DNA: TGTGCCAGCAGCGTAAACAGTATGGGTTACACCGGGGAGCTGTTTTTT. It codes for CASSVNSMGYTGELFF. This chain joins TRBV9 and TRBJ2-2; D remains unclear. This CDR3 has 16 residues. Germline lookup yields CDR1 SGDLS and CDR2 YYNGEE. The ends were cut back, 1 base at V and 3 bases at J, with 13 bases in the middle. The entire variable domain, with the rest obtained from reference TRBV9 and TRBJ2-2, is as follows: DSGVTQTPKHLITATGQRVTLRCSPRSGDLSVYWYQQSLDQGLQFLIQYYNGEERAKGNILERFSAQQFPDLHSELNLSSLELGDSALYFCASSVNSMGYTGELFFGEGSRLTVL.

The J gene is TRBJ2-1, the V gene TRBV14; TRBD1 is a possible D gene (6 bases). V shed 1 base and J shed 9 bases, with 13 bases lying between them. CDR1 is SGHDN and CDR2 is FVKESK in the germline V gene. The CDR3 is made up of 14 amino acids. The CDR3 region has the DNA TGTGCCAGCAGCCAAGCCCAGGGGTTAGGTGAGCAGTTCTTC. Translating it yields CASSQAQGLGEQFF.

The V call is TRBV12-3 or TRBV12-4, the J call TRBJ1-2, with D perhaps matching TRBD1 (5 bases). Trimming removed 9 bases at V and 6 bases at J, with 17 bases between. The CDR3 consists of 13 residues. CDR3 bases: TGTGCCAGTACACTTTGGGGCAATGATGGCTACACCTTC. Protein product: CASTLWGNDGYTF.

This clonotype has just one count. The chain couples TRBV6-4 to TRBJ2-1, with no clear D. The CDR3 spans 14 residues. Germline V gene lookup returns CDR1 MRHNA and CDR2 SNTAGT. V was clipped by 6 bases and J by 4 bases, with 13 bases between them. The CDR3 DNA reads as TGTGCCAGCAGGAAGGACGGCACTTACAATGAGCAGTTCTTC. Its translation is CASRKDGTYNEQFF.

V and J are TRBV12-3 or TRBV12-4 and TRBJ1-1, with D uncertain. V lost 5 bases, J lost 1 base, and 14 bases lay in between. The CDR3 is 15 residues long. CDR3 sequence (DNA): TGTGCCAGCAGTCCCTCACTTACAGCGAACACTGAAGCTTTCTTT. It is translated as CASSPSLTANTEAFF.

This clonotype was observed many times. CDR3 bases: TGTGCCAGCAGCGTAGAGGTCCAGGCCGGGGAGCTGTTTTTT. It translates to CASSVEVQAGELFF. This chain joins TRBV9 and TRBJ2-2; D remains unclear. The V and J ends lost 0 bases and 6 bases respectively, with 9 bases between them. CDR1 and CDR2 from the germline V gene are SGDLS and YYNGEE. This CDR3 is 14 amino acids long. Full variable domain (outside the CDR3, taken from reference TRBV9 and TRBJ2-2): DSGVTQTPKHLITATGQRVTLRCSPRSGDLSVYWYQQSLDQGLQFLIQYYNGEERAKGNILERFSAQQFPDLHSELNLSSLELGDSALYFCASSVEVQAGELFFGEGSRLTVL.

This clonotype has just a few counts. The CDR3 here is CASSGQGKDTQYF. The DNA of the CDR3 is TGTGCCAGCAGTGGGCAGGGGAAAGATACGCAGTATTTT. The chain is built from TRBV12-3 or TRBV12-4 and TRBJ2-3; possibly TRBD1 for D (6 bases). V gave up 5 bases and J gave up 5 bases, with 11 bases separating them. The CDR3 has 13 residues.

The chain is built from TRBV7-2 and TRBJ2-1; perhaps TRBD2 as D (6 bases). CDR1 and CDR2 from the germline V gene are SGHTA and FQGNSA. The CDR3 runs 14 residues. The V and J ends lost 5 bases and 2 bases respectively, with 10 bases between them. The CDR3 nucleotides are TGTGCCAGCAGCCGACTAGTGGCCTACAATGAGCAGTTCTTC. It encodes CASSRLVAYNEQFF. Drawing the rest from reference TRBV7-2 and TRBJ2-1, the complete variable domain is GAGVSQSPSNKVTEKGKDVELRCDPISGHTALYWYRQSLGQGLEFLIYFQGNSAPDKSGLPSDRFSAERTGGSVSTLTIQRTQQEDSAVYLCASSRLVAYNEQFFGPGTRLTVL.

The rearrangement uses TRBV7-2 and TRBJ2-7; TRBD1 agrees at 7 bases. CDR1 and CDR2 from the germline V gene are SGHTA and FQGNSA. This CDR3 region has 15 residues. The V segment lost 6 bases and the J segment 5 bases; nucleotides outside the gene matches: 13. The CDR3 DNA is TGTGCCAGCAGGGAAGCCGCGAACAGGGGCCACGAGCAGTACTTC. This encodes CASREAANRGHEQYF.

The chain joins TRBV4-1 to TRBJ2-2, with D unclear. The CDR3 consists of 14 residues. From germline, CDR1 is MGHRA and CDR2 YSYEKL. The V end was cut by 4 bases, the J end by 4 bases, with 10 bases between. The CDR3 region has the DNA TGCGCCAGCAGCCTAAGGTCAGTCACCGGGGAGCTGTTTTTT. Amino acid sequence: CASSLRSVTGELFF.

This chain joins TRBV6-6 and TRBJ1-3; D not resolved. The CDR3 spans 14 residues. Deletions cut 5 bases from V and 1 base from J, with 9 bases between. CDR1 and CDR2 from the germline V gene are MNHNY and SVGAGI (reference sequence). The CDR3 loop reads CASSATESGNTIYF. The CDR3 DNA reads as TGTGCCAGCAGTGCGACCGAGTCTGGAAACACCATATATTTT.

The chain employs TRBV5-5 and TRBJ2-7; either TRBD1 or TRBD2 may supply D (5 bases each). The V end lost 6 bases, the J end lost 5 bases, and 9 bases lay between the germline ends. Per germline, CDR1 SGHKS and CDR2 YYEKEE (reference sequence). This CDR3 spans 11 amino acids. CDR3 DNA: TGTGCCAGCATGGGGGTCGACGAGCAGTACTTC. Its translation: CASMGVDEQYF.

This clonotype was seen only a few times. This chain links TRBV11-2 with TRBJ2-2; 10 bases agree with TRBD2. The V gene end was trimmed by 0 bases and the J gene end by 0 bases; junction bases not matched to a gene: 1. The germline V gene has CDR1 SGHAT and CDR2 FQNNGV. The CDR3 length is 17 residues. The CDR3 region has the DNA TGTGCCAGCAGCTTAGATAGCGGGAGGACGAACACCGGGGAGCTGTTTTTT. Protein sequence: CASSLDSGRTNTGELFF. Full variable domain (rest looked up from reference TRBV11-2 and TRBJ2-2): EAGVAQSPRYKIIEKRQSVAFWCNPISGHATLYWYQQILGQGPKLLIQFQNNGVVDDSQLPKDRFSAERLKGVDSTLKIQPAKLEDSAVYLCASSLDSGRTNTGELFFGEGSRLTVL.